A single sample is the source of the 13 T cell receptor beta chains below, sequenced in a study of blood T cell repertoires in COVID-19. TCRdb's copy holds only in-frame clones and misses some; the assay was immunoSEQ multiplex PCR. The sample consists of approximately 92,000 clones, about four fifths of them appearing once. Sequenced input: peripheral blood. These receptors were collected from a man aged 70 or older with active or convalescent COVID-19.

CDR3 in DNA: TGTGCCAGCAGTGAAGCCAGGGAATCACCCCTCCACTTT. Translated, it gives CASSEARESPLHF. The V and J genes are TRBV6-1 and TRBJ1-6; possibly TRBD1 for D (5 bases). Germline CDR1 and CDR2: MNHNS and SASEGT. The CDR3 sequence is 13 residues long. The ends were cut back, 0 bases at V and 10 bases at J, with 7 bases in the middle.

This chain connects TRBV13 to TRBJ2-3; TRBD2 matches 8 bases. Trimming cost V 5 bases and J 6 bases; bases outside gene matches: 28. The CDR3 consists of 21 residues. Looked up from germline, CDR1 is PRHDT and CDR2 is FYEKMQ (reference sequence). CDR3 loop: CASSLKLSITIPGGPADTQYF. The CDR3 DNA is TGTGCCAGCAGCCTAAAGCTTAGCATCACGATACCGGGGGGGCCTGCCGATACGCAGTATTTT.

This clone was observed a single time. The chain recombines TRBV7-6 with TRBJ1-2, with 9 nucleotides matching TRBD1. The V gene's germline CDR1 is SGHVS and CDR2 FNYEAQ. This CDR3 is 17 amino acids long. The trim removed 2 bases at V and 6 bases at J, leaving 13 bases unmatched. The CDR3 nucleotides are TGTGCCAGCAGCTTATATTCTACGGGACAGGGAGGGAATGGCTACACCTTC. This codes for CASSLYSTGQGGNGYTF.

The chain couples TRBV9 to TRBJ2-3, with 8 bases that match TRBD2. Germline assignment: CDR1 SGDLS and CDR2 YYNGEE. There are 14 residues in the CDR3. V lost 2 bases, J lost 6 bases, and 5 bases stayed unmatched. Here the CDR3 reads CASSVGGAGDTQYF. CDR3 sequence (DNA): TGTGCCAGCAGCGTCGGGGGGGCCGGCGATACGCAGTATTTT.

The chain recombines TRBV28 with TRBJ1-4, with 10 nucleotides matching TRBD1. The CDR3 is 14 amino acids. Trimming at V came to 6 bases and at J to 6 bases, leaving 4 bases not matched to a gene. CDR1 and CDR2 from the germline V gene are MDHEN and SYDVKM. In DNA form, the CDR3 reads TGTGCCAGCAGCCACGGACAGGGGGATGAAAAACTGTTTTTT. This gives the protein CASSHGQGDEKLFF.

The V gene is TRBV7-8, the J gene TRBJ2-4, with D perhaps matching TRBD1 (6 bases). V was shortened by 3 bases and J by 13 bases, with 16 bases between the two germline ends. Per the germline V gene, CDR1 is SGHVS and CDR2 is FQNEAQ. The CDR3 consists of 13 residues. CDR3 sequence (DNA): TGTGCCAGCAGCTTTGAGGTGAGGGGGAAACAGTACTTC. It yields the protein CASSFEVRGKQYF.

This chain joins TRBV6-2 or TRBV6-3 and TRBJ1-5; the D is unclear. The CDR3 loop spans 14 amino acids. CDR1 and CDR2 (germline): MNHEY, SVGEGT. The V and J ends lost 1 base and 2 bases respectively, with 6 bases between them. The CDR3 DNA reads as TGTGCCAGCAGTTACTGGGGAGGCAATCAGCCCCAGCATTTT. This gives the protein CASSYWGGNQPQHF.

V and J are TRBV6-6 and TRBJ1-4, with 8 bases matching TRBD1. The CDR3 is 16 residues long. The ends lost 4 bases at V and 8 bases at J; junction bases unmatched: 12. Looked up from germline, CDR1 is MNHNY and CDR2 is SVGAGI (reference sequence). The DNA of the CDR3 is TGTGCCAGCAGTTCCACCTTGGACAGGGTGGGGGAAAAACTGTTTTTT. Residues: CASSSTLDRVGEKLFF.

The chain combines TRBV6-5 with TRBJ2-7; the match to TRBD1 covers 8 bases. This CDR3 has 16 amino acids. V shed 0 bases, J shed 3 bases, and the junction held 7 bases outside the gene matches. CDR1 MNHEY and CDR2 SVGAGI come from the germline V gene. CDR3 coding DNA: TGTGCCAGCAGTTACTCGCCTTTGGACAGGGTCTACGAGCAGTACTTC. Translated, it gives CASSYSPLDRVYEQYF.

The J gene is TRBJ1-5, the V gene TRBV2; D gene uncertain. The length of the CDR3 is 14 residues. Between the trimmed V and J ends, which lost 4 bases and 5 bases, there was a span of 12 bases. Germline CDR1 is SNHLY and CDR2 is FYNNEI. The CDR3 coding sequence is TGTGCCAGCAGTGGCTCTGGAGGCCATCAGCCCCAGCATTTT. Protein product: CASSGSGGHQPQHF.

A single count supports this clone. The chain couples TRBV2 to TRBJ2-3; 10 nucleotides align to TRBD2. V shed 5 bases and J 0 bases; nucleotides not matched to a gene: 2. CDR1 is SNHLY, CDR2 FYNNEI, per germline. This CDR3 has 15 residues. CDR3 in amino acids: CASSWTSGSTDTQYF. DNA of the CDR3: TGTGCCAGCAGTTGGACTAGCGGTAGCACAGATACGCAGTATTTT.

The chain employs TRBV30 and TRBJ2-1, with D perhaps matching TRBD1 (9 bases). V was clipped by 1 base and J by 3 bases, with 22 bases between them. This CDR3 has 18 residues. Looked up from germline, CDR1 is GTSNPN and CDR2 is SVGIG (reference sequence). This chain's CDR3 is CAWSGTGGGTGLYNEQFF. In DNA form, the CDR3 reads TGTGCCTGGAGTGGAACGGGAGGGGGGACAGGGCTCTACAATGAGCAGTTCTTC.

The rearrangement uses TRBV29-1 and TRBJ2-2; TRBD1 matches at 7 bases. CDR3 length: 13 residues. The germline CDR1 and CDR2 sequences are SQVTM and ANQGSEA. The V segment lost 7 bases and the J segment 4 bases; nucleotides outside the gene matches: 6. CDR3 sequence (DNA): TGCAGCGCATCGGGACAGTTCACCGGGGAGCTGTTTTTT. This gives the protein CSASGQFTGELFF.